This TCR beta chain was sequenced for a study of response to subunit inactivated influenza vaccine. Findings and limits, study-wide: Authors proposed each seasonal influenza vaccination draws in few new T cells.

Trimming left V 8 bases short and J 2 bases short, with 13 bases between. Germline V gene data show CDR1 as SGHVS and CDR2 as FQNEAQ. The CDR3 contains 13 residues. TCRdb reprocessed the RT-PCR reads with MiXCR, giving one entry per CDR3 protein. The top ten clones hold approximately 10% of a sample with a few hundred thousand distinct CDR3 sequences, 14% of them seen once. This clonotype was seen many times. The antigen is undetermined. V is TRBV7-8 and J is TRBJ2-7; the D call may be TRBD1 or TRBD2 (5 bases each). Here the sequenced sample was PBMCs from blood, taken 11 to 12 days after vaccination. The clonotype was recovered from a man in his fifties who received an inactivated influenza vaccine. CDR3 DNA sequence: TGTGCCAGCGGGGCAGGGACGACCTACGAGCAGTACTTC. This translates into CASGAGTTYEQYF.